The rows below give T cell receptor beta chains drawn from one sample of a study of technical replicates of blood from four donors. The assay was immunoSEQ multiplex PCR, and TCRdb's table has in-frame clones only and misses some. Counted here are tens of thousands of clones, 90% to 95% occurring once; the ten biggest clones make up 3% to 5%. The sample consisted of PBMCs. Receptors were obtained from a human donor in good health. Some clones in this sample may be carry-over from other donors' samples. Each CDR3 is given with its conserved first and last residue. D genes are given only for firm matches. Part of the rows lack a size; the others show once, few, many or a class for expanded clones.

j_call v_call d_call clone_size cdr3_nt cdr3_aa
TRBJ2-2 TRBV2 . . TGTGCCAGCAGGTCCGTTGGAGGCACCGGGGAGCTGTTTTTT CASRSVGGTGELFF
TRBJ1-6 TRBV5-8 . . TGTGCCAGCAGCTTGTTAGGGGGTCAAAATTCACCCCTCCACTTT CASSLLGGQNSPLHF
TRBJ2-6 TRBV5-4 TRBD1 once TGTGCCAGCAGCTTGGGCGAGACAGGGACTGGGGCCAACGTCCTGACTTTC CASSLGETGTGANVLTF
TRBJ2-1 TRBV19 TRBD2 . TGTGCCAGCCTAGCGGGGAATTACAATGAGCAGTTCTTC CASLAGNYNEQFF
TRBJ1-1 TRBV9 . few TGTGCCAGCAGCCCAAAAGGGGTGTTAGGCACTGAAGCTTTCTTT CASSPKGVLGTEAFF
TRBJ2-3 TRBV7-3 TRBD1 . TGTGCCAGCAGCTTGACAGGGGGCGCAGGAGATACGCAGTATTTT CASSLTGGAGDTQYF
TRBJ1-1 TRBV29-1 . . TGCAGCGTTGACTGGGGGGTTGGTAGTGAAGCTTTCTTT CSVDWGVGSEAFF
TRBJ1-6 TRBV5-1 . . TGCGCCAGCAGCTTGGTAGCCAGGGGTTATTCACCCCTCCACTTT CASSLVARGYSPLHF
TRBJ1-2 TRBV4-2 TRBD1 . TGTGCCAGCAGCCAAGAGGCAGGGGGCTATGGCTACACCTTC CASSQEAGGYGYTF
TRBJ1-1 TRBV9 . . TGTGCCAGCAGCGTAGGGGAGTTAGGGACTGAAGCTTTCTTT CASSVGELGTEAFF
TRBJ1-5 TRBV15 TRBD1 . TGTGCCACCAGCACTGACAGGGCCGGAGGCAATCAGCCCCAGCATTTT CATSTDRAGGNQPQHF
TRBJ2-7 TRBV7-9 TRBD2 . TGTGCCAGCAGCTCTAGCGGGAGGTATTACGAGCAGTACTTC CASSSSGRYYEQYF
TRBJ2-3 TRBV18 TRBD1 . TGTGCCAGCGCCAGACAGGGTGCAGATACGCAGTATTTT CASARQGADTQYF
TRBJ2-7 TRBV29-1 TRBD2 . TGCAGCACGAGACCGGGACTAGGAAAATACGAGCAGTACTTC CSTRPGLGKYEQYF
TRBJ1-5 TRBV19 . . TGTGCCAGTAGTATCCGTTCGACAATCTTGAGCAATCAGCCCCAGCATTTT CASSIRSTILSNQPQHF
TRBJ1-5 TRBV10-3 TRBD1 . TGTGCCACCAAGGATACAGGGGGGTCCAGCAATCAGCCCCAGCATTTT CATKDTGGSSNQPQHF
TRBJ1-1 TRBV6-5 TRBD1 . TGTGCCAGCAGTAGGGGGCTAGGGAACACTGAAGCTTTCTTT CASSRGLGNTEAFF
TRBJ1-2 TRBV5-6 . . TGTGCCAGCAGCTTAAATTCAGGGAACACTAACTATGGCTACACCTTC CASSLNSGNTNYGYTF
TRBJ2-7 TRBV5-6 TRBD1 . TGTGCCAGCAGCCGGGACAGCCACCACGAGCAGTACTTC CASSRDSHHEQYF
TRBJ2-7 TRBV7-6 TRBD1 . TGTGCCAGCAGCACTTCCGGGACAGGGTCGGCCGAGCAGTACTTC CASSTSGTGSAEQYF
TRBJ2-7 TRBV6-1 . . TGTGCCAGCAACCCGGGAGACAGCCACTACGAGCAGTACTTC CASNPGDSHYEQYF
TRBJ2-3 TRBV5-1 . . TGCGCCAGCAGCTTATCCCCACGGACTCGCACAGATACGCAGTATTTT CASSLSPRTRTDTQYF
TRBJ2-1 TRBV27 . . TGTGCCAGCAGGAGCGGAGGGAACGACAATGAGCAGTTCTTC CASRSGGNDNEQFF
TRBJ1-2 TRBV29-1 TRBD1 . TGCAGCGTCGAAAACCAGGGGGCCTCTGGCTACACCTTC CSVENQGASGYTF
TRBJ1-2 TRBV4-2 . . TGTGCCAGCAGCCAAGACTTCAACTATGGCTACACCTTC CASSQDFNYGYTF